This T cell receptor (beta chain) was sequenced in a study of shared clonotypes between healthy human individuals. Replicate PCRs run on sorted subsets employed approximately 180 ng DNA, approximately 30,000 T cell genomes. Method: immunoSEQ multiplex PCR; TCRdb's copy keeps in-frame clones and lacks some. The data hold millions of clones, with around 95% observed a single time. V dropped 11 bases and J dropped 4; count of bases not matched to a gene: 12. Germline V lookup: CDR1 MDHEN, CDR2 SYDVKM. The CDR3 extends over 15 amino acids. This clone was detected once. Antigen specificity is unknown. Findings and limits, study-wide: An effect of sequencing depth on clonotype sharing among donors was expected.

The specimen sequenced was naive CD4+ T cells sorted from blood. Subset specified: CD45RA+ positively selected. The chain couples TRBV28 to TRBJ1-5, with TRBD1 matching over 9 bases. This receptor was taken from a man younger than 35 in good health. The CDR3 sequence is CAASLTGTGNQPQHF. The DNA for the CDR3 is TGTGCCGCTTCATTGACCGGGACAGGGAATCAGCCCCAGCATTTT. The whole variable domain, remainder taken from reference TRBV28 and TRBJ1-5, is DVKVTQSSRYLVKRTGEKVFLECVQDMDHENMFWYRQDPGLGLRLIYFSYDVKMKEKGDIPEGYSVSREKKERFSLILESASTNQTSMYLCAASLTGTGNQPQHFGDGTRLSIL.